Shown below are 22 T cell receptor beta chains from a single sample sequenced in a study of follicular helper T cells after annual influenza vaccination. Time point reported: 2014-2015 season, 7 days after vaccination. TCRdb's copy holds only in-frame clones and misses some; the assay was immunoSEQ multiplex PCR. The data contain some 9,800 clones, around four fifths of them seen just once; the ten biggest clones take up roughly 0.35%. The sequenced sample was CXCR5- memory CD4+ T cells sorted from blood, obtained 7 days after influenza vaccination. These receptor sequences come from an adult who received the influenza vaccine.

On this clone: The junction departs from germline at one end; a sequencing error may be responsible. The V and J genes are TRBV7-7 and TRBJ2-1, with D possibly being TRBD1 or TRBD2 (5 bases each). The CDR3 runs 14 residues. The germline V gene encodes CDR1 SSHAT and CDR2 FNYEAQ (reference sequence). CDR3 DNA: TGTGCTAGCAGCCTGGACTCCGGAAGGGGTGAGCAGTTCTTC. This translates into CASSLDSGRGEQFF.

In this sample, this clone turned up once. The chain joins TRBV5-1 to TRBJ2-3, with D hard to call. The CDR3 runs to 15 residues. V lost 3 bases and J lost 1, with 12 bases in between. The germline V gene encodes CDR1 SGHRS and CDR2 YFSETQ. CDR3 region: CASSWTPQRTDTQYF. CDR3 sequence (DNA): TGCGCCAGCAGCTGGACCCCTCAACGCACAGATACGCAGTATTTT.

This chain uses TRBV19 with TRBJ1-2; unclear D gene. The CDR3 covers 13 residues. Germline CDR1 reads LNHDA; CDR2 reads SQIVND (reference sequence). Trimming removed 4 bases from V and 3 bases from J, with 9 bases in between. This chain's CDR3 is CASSKKQYYGYTF. The DNA for the CDR3 is TGTGCCAGTAGTAAGAAACAATACTATGGCTACACCTTC.

This clone was seen a handful of times. This chain joins TRBV9 and TRBJ2-7, with TRBD1 identical over 7 bases. The CDR3 has 12 residues. V gave up 4 bases and J gave up 4 bases; unmatched junction bases: 2. Germline CDR1 is SGDLS and CDR2 is YYNGEE. This CDR3 is CASSPQGYEQYF. DNA of the CDR3: TGTGCCAGCAGCCCACAGGGGTACGAGCAGTACTTC. The complete variable domain, with remaining parts taken from reference TRBV9 and TRBJ2-7, reads DSGVTQTPKHLITATGQRVTLRCSPRSGDLSVYWYQQSLDQGLQFLIQYYNGEERAKGNILERFSAQQFPDLHSELNLSSLELGDSALYFCASSPQGYEQYFGPGTRLTVT.

The gene calls are TRBV4-2 and TRBJ1-1; maybe TRBD1 (6 bases). The germline CDR1 and CDR2 sequences are LGHNA and YNFKEQ. CDR3 length: 15 residues. Trimming stripped 0 bases from V and 4 bases from J, with 12 bases between. CDR3 coding DNA: TGTGCCAGCAGCCAAGACAGGGGTCCCCTCACTGAAGCTTTCTTT. Its protein is CASSQDRGPLTEAFF.

CDR3 region: CASSPGSGSNSPLHF. CDR3 nucleotide sequence: TGTGCCAGCAGCCCAGGGTCGGGGTCAAATTCACCCCTCCACTTT. The chain combines TRBV11-3 with TRBJ1-6, with D perhaps TRBD1 (5 bases). The CDR3 has 15 amino acids. Germline V gives CDR1 SGHNT, CDR2 YENEEA. Trimming took off 5 bases at V and 7 bases at J, with 15 bases between the two ends.

The chain joins TRBV6-5 to TRBJ1-2; a possible D gene is TRBD1 (5 bases). From germline, CDR1 is MNHEY and CDR2 SVGAGI. This CDR3 has 14 residues. Deletions cut 4 bases from V and 4 bases from J, with 13 bases between. CDR3: CASSLGDGVYGYTF. CDR3 DNA sequence: TGTGCCAGCAGTTTGGGGGACGGCGTCTATGGCTACACCTTC.

This clone occurred once. This chain uses TRBV5-1 with TRBJ1-1; D is perhaps TRBD1 (5 bases). In germline, CDR1 is SGHRS, CDR2 YFSETQ. The CDR3 runs to 15 residues. Trimming took off 6 bases at V and 6 bases at J, with 21 bases between the two ends. In DNA form, the CDR3 reads TGCGCCAGCACCCTCAGGACGCGAGGGGAGGCTGAAGCTTTCTTT. Translating it yields CASTLRTRGEAEAFF.

The chain is built from TRBV29-1 and TRBJ2-5; D gene ambiguous. The germline V gene has CDR1 SQVTM and CDR2 ANQGSEA. CDR3 length: 15 amino acids. V gave up 4 bases and J gave up 2 bases, with 17 bases separating them. CDR3 DNA: TGCAGCGTTGCTGCGACGGTGGGGTTTCAAGAGACCCAGTACTTC. It codes for CSVAATVGFQETQYF.

There are a few counts of this clone. V and J are TRBV7-2 and TRBJ1-5; tentative D call: TRBD1 (5 bases). V shed 5 bases and J shed 3 bases, with 11 bases lying between them. CDR1 and CDR2 from the germline V gene are SGHTA and FQGNSA. This CDR3 has 14 residues. CDR3: CASSLRQNNQPQHF. CDR3 in DNA: TGTGCCAGCAGCCTCCGACAGAACAATCAGCCCCAGCATTTT.

The CDR3 nucleotides are TGTGCCAGCAGCGGGAACACCATATATTTT. This sequence encodes CASSGNTIYF. The V gene is TRBV6-1, the J gene TRBJ1-3; no clear D. Germline assignment: CDR1 MNHNS and CDR2 SASEGT. The V and J ends lost 6 bases and 7 bases respectively, with 4 bases between them. This CDR3 is 10 amino acids long.

The CDR3 loop is CTGGEPEIAEAFF. The DNA of the CDR3 is TGCACCGGGGGAGAGCCCGAGATTGCTGAAGCTTTCTTT. The chain carries TRBV29-1 and TRBJ1-1, with D perhaps TRBD1 (5 bases). There are 13 residues in the CDR3. Germline CDR1 is SQVTM and CDR2 is ANQGSEA.

In DNA form, the CDR3 reads TGTGCCAGCAGCTTAGGGACAGGGGCCTGGGAGCAGTACTTC. Its translation is CASSLGTGAWEQYF. The chain couples TRBV11-2 to TRBJ2-7; 9 bases line up with TRBD1. The CDR3 consists of 14 residues. Germline trimming cut 1 base from V and 7 bases from J; bases unmatched to any gene: 5. Germline V gene lookup returns CDR1 SGHAT and CDR2 FQNNGV.

The J gene is TRBJ1-6, the V gene TRBV14, with unresolved D. V lost 0 bases and J 7 bases, leaving 10 bases between the germline ends. This CDR3 region has 15 residues. Germline V gives CDR1 SGHDN, CDR2 FVKESK. CDR3 region: CASSQDLIRNSPLHF. DNA of the CDR3: TGTGCCAGCAGCCAAGATTTAATCAGGAATTCACCCCTCCACTTT.

The chain combines TRBV4-1 with TRBJ2-1; the match to TRBD2 covers 9 bases. The trim removed 7 bases at V and 5 bases at J, leaving 6 bases unmatched. This CDR3 contains 14 residues. Per the germline V gene, CDR1 is MGHRA and CDR2 is YSYEKL. The CDR3 DNA reads as TGCGCCAGCACGGCGGGGGGGCTCGACAATGAGCAGTTCTTC. It specifies CASTAGGLDNEQFF.

This chain links TRBV2 with TRBJ2-4; TRBD2 is a possible D gene (5 bases). Germline CDR1 SNHLY, CDR2 FYNNEI. V was trimmed by 7 bases and J by 0 bases, leaving 13 bases between them. The CDR3 length is 15 residues. CDR3 nucleotide sequence: TGTGCCAGCATTCGGACTGAAGGAGCCAAAAACATTCAGTACTTC. It translates to CASIRTEGAKNIQYF.

The chain recombines TRBV6-1 with TRBJ1-5; no clear D gene. This CDR3 comprises 15 residues. The V gene lost 6 bases and the J gene lost 0 bases, with 12 bases spanning the gap. The germline V gene encodes CDR1 MNHNS and CDR2 SASEGT. This CDR3 is CASRPDRYSNQPQHF. As DNA, the CDR3 is TGTGCCAGCAGACCCGACCGGTATAGCAATCAGCCCCAGCATTTT.

The chain uses TRBV5-1 and TRBJ2-1, with D tentatively TRBD2 (6 bases). The CDR3 runs to 16 residues. With 0 bases removed from V and 14 bases from J, the gap between germline ends came to 24 bases. Looked up from germline, CDR1 is SGHRS and CDR2 is YFSETQ. The CDR3 DNA is TGCGCCAGCAGCTTGGTGGGGGGTAACGTCCTACAATCGAAGTTCTTC. As protein: CASSLVGGNVLQSKFF. The full variable domain, rest sourced from reference TRBV5-1 and TRBJ2-1, is KAGVTQTPRYLIKTRGQQVTLSCSPISGHRSVSWYQQTPGQGLQFLFEYFSETQRNKGNFPGRFSGRQFSNSRSEMNVSTLELGDSALYLCASSLVGGNVLQSKFFGPGTRLTVL.

The chain uses TRBV5-6 and TRBJ1-5; no reliable D call. The CDR3 sequence is 14 residues long. CDR1 and CDR2 from the germline V gene are SGHDT and YYEEEE. Trimming took off 3 bases at V and 5 bases at J, with 12 bases between the two ends. The chain's CDR3 is CASSWYGDHQPQHF. In DNA, the CDR3 is TGTGCCAGCAGCTGGTACGGGGATCATCAGCCCCAGCATTTT.

The chain employs TRBV9 and TRBJ1-2, with D hard to call. The CDR3 sequence is 16 residues long. From germline, CDR1 is SGDLS and CDR2 YYNGEE. V lost 0 bases to trimming and J lost 0 bases, with 12 bases between them. CDR3: CASSVALTEPNYGYTF. Written as DNA, the CDR3 is TGTGCCAGCAGCGTAGCTTTGACGGAGCCTAACTATGGCTACACCTTC.

The CDR3 reads CASSPPRRPLLQGYTF. The CDR3 DNA reads as TGTGCCAGCAGCCCACCCCGCCGTCCTCTTCTGCAAGGCTACACCTTC. The V and J genes are TRBV7-9 and TRBJ1-2; D gene uncertain. The CDR3 has 16 residues. Germline V gene data show CDR1 as SEHNR and CDR2 as FQNEAQ (reference sequence). V lost 5 bases to trimming and J lost 8 bases, with 24 bases between them.

The chain recombines TRBV6-5 with TRBJ1-1; D unclear. From germline, CDR1 is MNHEY and CDR2 SVGAGI. CDR3 length equals 13 residues. The ends were cut back, 2 bases at V and 7 bases at J, with 11 bases in the middle. The chain's CDR3 is CASSYRVRGEAFF. In DNA, the CDR3 is TGTGCCAGCAGTTACAGGGTGCGGGGTGAAGCTTTCTTT.